This T cell receptor beta chain was identified in a study of beta chain features in type 1 diabetes. Whole-study results and caveats: Moderately but significantly shorter TCRB CDR3s were found in Type 1 diabetes patients in all four CD4+ subsets. Researchers reported that naive, central memory and Treg TCRB repertoires appeared more similar in patients than in healthy donors.

All of the isolated RNA was reverse transcribed, so expressed TCRB transcripts were sequenced. Using immunoSEQ multiplex PCR, the repertoire was profiled, and TCRdb retains in-frame clones only, with some absent. The sample comprises fewer than 350,000 clones, about 20% of which are singletons, and 0.044% rests with the top ten. This clone was counted a single time. Its matching antigen is unknown. The ends lost 7 bases at V and 2 bases at J; junction bases unmatched: 4. Germline V gene sequence: CDR1 SNHLY, CDR2 FYNNEI. CDR3 length: 14 residues. This rearrangement joins TRBV2 to TRBJ2-2, with 7 bases lining up with TRBD1. Sample: naive CD4+ T cells from blood. The clonotype originates from a woman between 18 and 29 years old in good health. CDR3: CASKGTVNTGELFF. CDR3 DNA: TGTGCCAGCAAAGGGACAGTTAACACCGGGGAGCTGTTTTTT.